Reported below is one T cell receptor beta chain. Its specific antigen is unknown. Base qualities are not provided; no much larger clone lies one nucleotide away. This entry is derived from a study of blood T cell repertoires in COVID-19 (dated by TCRdb to between 2020 and 2021). At the level of the whole study: Samples covering the acute and convalescent phases of COVID-19 were provided by collaborators in the United States, Italy and Spain. The prospective study material was composed of cDNA or gDNA derived from T cells, B-cell-depleted T cells, or PBMCs. Subjects who had been exposed to COVID-19, were actively infected with it, or had recovered from it provided the deeply sampled blood TCRbeta repertoires that made up the dataset. The repertoires were made available in a free public database intended to serve as a resource for research on the immune response to SARS-CoV-2. The samples were drawn from two sources: the first 160 participants of the ongoing ImmuneRACE study, and some 1,300 subjects contributed by 6 global collaborators. The sample metadata nearly always contained a de-identified subject ID, COVID-19 status, age in years and sex. Where available, HLA class I and class II types were taken from metadata supplied by the sample provider and were not determined by assay-based typing. Paper-wide results and their limitations: The quantity of clinical and demographic metadata differed by source and by participant and was supplied without curation.

The germline V gene (reference sequence) supplies CDR1 LGHDT and CDR2 YNNKEL. CDR3 length: 13 amino acids, cysteine to phenylalanine. The kept DNA is CDR3 alone, 39 bases in frame from the first base. V loses 3 bases at its end and J loses 6 bases; junction bases beyond the gene matches: 0. Participants in the prospective study were enrolled through a virtual design, were aged roughly 18 to 100 years, and lived in approximately 25 United States geographic areas. To assign participants to cohorts, the prospective study relied on clinical history that participants themselves reported in a screening survey and a study questionnaire. Exposed participants were defined as having been in contact with someone with a PCR-confirmed or clinician-diagnosed COVID-19 case within 2 weeks of study entry. In the prospective study, whole blood, serum and a nasopharyngeal or oropharyngeal swab were collected from each participant by mobile phlebotomists. Additional blood draws and questionnaires over an approximately two-month period could optionally be provided by prospective study participants. Prospective study blood samples were shipped either frozen or at room temperature before DNA extraction.

The immunoSEQ Assay, a bias-controlled multiplex PCR, was used to amplify TCRbeta CDR3 regions from genomic DNA. The authors' analysis ran thus. The number of nucleated cells in each sample was estimated by amplification of reference gene primers within the assay. Sequence reads were collapsed and filtered to measure the absolute abundance of every unique TCRbeta CDR3 rearrangement. For each sample, productive Simpson clonality was calculated by taking the square root of Simpson's diversity index across productive rearrangements. TCRdb took this table from immuneACCESS and kept in-frame rearrangements with V and J called. Such tables lack part of the clones; where checked against another copy, unresolved V genes explain under half of the gap, and the rest is unexplained. The V and J calls and clone size are taken from that table; D and trimming were inferred from the DNA. The sample table shows some 340,000 clones, and around nine tenths are seen once. The ten largest clones represent roughly 3.6% of the sample.

The sequence was obtained from a woman aged 25 to 39 who had been exposed to COVID-19. This chain joins TRBV3-1 (or the pseudogene TRBV3-2) to TRBJ2-3, with 10 bases matching TRBD2. The specimen sequenced was PBMCs or T cells enriched from blood (not recorded which). The DNA sequence is as follows: TGTGCCAGCAGCCAGGGACTAGCGGATACGCAGTATTTT. Translated, this gives CASSQGLADTQYF.